These 4 T cell receptor beta chains were all obtained from the same sample, sequenced in a study of beta chain features in type 1 diabetes. Isolated RNA was reverse transcribed in full, so expressed TCRB transcripts were sequenced. Produced via immunoSEQ multiplex PCR; TCRdb's table is partial and in-frame only. Found here are some 270,000 clones, 8% of them singletons; the top ten hold roughly 1%. The sequencing input was central memory CD4+ T cells from blood. All receptors derive from a woman younger than 30 in good health.

The chain joins TRBV7-9 to TRBJ2-3, with D perhaps matching TRBD2 (5 bases). CDR1 SEHNR and CDR2 FQNEAQ come from the germline V gene (reference sequence). The CDR3 consists of 16 residues. The ends were cut back, 5 bases at V and 2 bases at J, with 17 bases in the middle. CDR3 amino acids: CASSPGGFSFTDTQYF. CDR3 bases: TGTGCCAGCAGCCCCGGAGGATTCTCCTTCACAGATACGCAGTATTTT.

The rearrangement uses TRBV19 and TRBJ2-5; the match to TRBD2 covers 11 bases. J gave up 5 bases and V 4 bases, and 3 bases lay outside the gene matches. CDR3 length equals 14 residues. Germline V lookup: CDR1 LNHDA, CDR2 SQIVND (reference sequence). The CDR3 region has the DNA TGTGCCAGTAGTACTAGCGGGAGGTCGGAGACCCAGTACTTC. Residues: CASSTSGRSETQYF.

Only a few counts were recorded for this clone. The V and J genes are TRBV7-3 and TRBJ2-1; 7 bases match TRBD1. From germline, CDR1 is SGHTA and CDR2 FQGTGA. Losses at the gene ends were 2 bases for V and 2 bases for J; bases not matched to a gene: 3. The CDR3 spans 15 residues. The CDR3 DNA reads TGTGCCAGCAGCTTATCCGGACAGGCCTACAATGAGCAGTTCTTC. This sequence encodes CASSLSGQAYNEQFF.

Only a few counts were recorded for this clone. The gene calls are TRBV19 and TRBJ2-6, with D perhaps matching TRBD2 (5 bases). Germline CDR1 is LNHDA and CDR2 is SQIVND (reference sequence). V was shortened by 4 bases and J by 0 bases, with 7 bases between the two germline ends. The CDR3 is made up of 15 amino acids. In nucleotides, the CDR3 is TGTGCCAGTAGTAACGGAGGCTCTGGGGCCAACGTCCTGACTTTC. This translates into CASSNGGSGANVLTF.